Below are 20 T cell receptor beta chains sequenced from a single sample in a study of blood T cell repertoires in COVID-19. Sequencing was performed with immunoSEQ multiplex PCR; in TCRdb, only in-frame clones are kept and a portion is missing. Altogether 25,000 to 35,000 clones are present, roughly 85% being singletons, with the ten largest covering more than 7.5%. What was sequenced was peripheral blood. The receptors come from a man older than 75 with active COVID-19.

The chain is built from TRBV24-1 and TRBJ2-5; 7 bases agree with TRBD1. The V gene end was trimmed by 5 bases and the J gene end by 4 bases; junction bases not matched to a gene: 6. Germline CDR1 reads KGHDR; CDR2 reads SFDVKD. CDR3 length equals 14 residues. CDR3 sequence: CATSGRRTGETQYF. The CDR3 region has the DNA TGTGCCACCAGTGGCCGAAGGACAGGAGAGACCCAGTACTTC.

This chain joins TRBV5-6 and TRBJ1-1; 8 bases are a match to TRBD1. Germline CDR1 is SGHDT and CDR2 is YYEEEE. With V trimmed by 1 base and J by 5 bases, 7 bases remained unmatched. The length of the CDR3 is 15 residues. The CDR3, as DNA: TGTGCCAGCAGCTTGAAAACAGGGGGGTGGACTGAAGCTTTCTTT. This codes for CASSLKTGGWTEAFF.

The gene calls are TRBV3-1 (or the pseudogene TRBV3-2) and TRBJ1-1; no reliable D call. Germline values: CDR1 LGHDT, CDR2 YNNKEL (reference sequence). V was pared by 4 bases and J by 6 bases, with 9 bases between. CDR3 length: 12 amino acids. This CDR3 is CASSLSEAEAFF. CDR3 DNA: TGTGCCAGCAGCCTATCAGAGGCTGAAGCTTTCTTT.

V gene TRBV6-5 combines with J gene TRBJ1-2; TRBD1 might be the D (5 bases). Deletions cut 0 bases from V and 2 bases from J, with 10 bases between. The germline V gene encodes CDR1 MNHEY and CDR2 SVGAGI. The length of the CDR3 is 15 residues. The CDR3 sequence is CASSYSAGFNYGYTF. The DNA of the CDR3 is TGTGCCAGCAGTTACTCAGCAGGGTTCAACTATGGCTACACCTTC.

The chain joins TRBV7-8 to TRBJ2-6; no reliable D call. The CDR3 loop spans 17 amino acids. V lost 5 bases to trimming and J lost 1 base, with 15 bases between them. The germline V gene has CDR1 SGHVS and CDR2 FQNEAQ. The CDR3 region is CASSPSGIHSGANVLTF. CDR3 coding DNA: TGTGCCAGCAGCCCGTCAGGAATCCATTCTGGGGCCAACGTCCTGACTTTC.

This chain uses TRBV5-1 with TRBJ1-2; possible D gene TRBD1, 6 bases. Germline loops: CDR1 SGHRS, CDR2 YFSETQ. Trimming took off 3 bases at V and 2 bases at J, with 14 bases between the two ends. The CDR3 loop spans 15 amino acids. The CDR3 reads CASSSTGTLNYGYTF. The CDR3 DNA sequence: TGCGCCAGCAGCTCTACAGGGACCTTAAACTATGGCTACACCTTC.

The chain combines TRBV5-4 with TRBJ2-7; the match to TRBD2 covers 10 bases. CDR1 is SGHNT and CDR2 is YYREEE in the germline V gene (reference sequence). Trimming cost V 4 bases and J 4 bases; bases outside gene matches: 5. The CDR3 has 14 residues. CDR3 amino acids: CASSAAGGRYEQYF. The CDR3 bases are TGTGCCAGCAGCGCAGCGGGGGGGCGGTACGAGCAGTACTTC.

The chain links TRBV9 to TRBJ1-2; tentative D call: TRBD1 (5 bases). From germline, CDR1 is SGDLS and CDR2 YYNGEE. The germline V and J ends were trimmed by 4 bases and 3 bases, with 10 bases remaining between them. The CDR3 covers 13 residues. CDR3 DNA: TGTGCCAGCAGCCCCGGGGGAGACTATGGCTACACCTTC. It is translated as CASSPGGDYGYTF.

The chain combines TRBV28 with TRBJ1-5; TRBD1 matches 7 bases. Germline V gives CDR1 MDHEN, CDR2 SYDVKM. V was clipped by 2 bases and J by 4 bases; unmatched bases: 14. This CDR3 comprises 18 residues. CDR3 sequence: CASSLMRATGAGNQPQHF. As DNA, the CDR3 is TGTGCCAGCAGTTTAATGAGGGCTACAGGGGCGGGTAATCAGCCCCAGCATTTT.

CDR3 protein: CASTTKGVRGPLYEQYF. The CDR3, as DNA: TGTGCCAGCACCACTAAAGGGGTCAGGGGGCCCCTCTACGAGCAGTACTTC. The rearrangement uses TRBV11-2 and TRBJ2-7; 8 bases agree with TRBD1. Germline V gene sequence: CDR1 SGHAT, CDR2 FQNNGV. The CDR3 sequence is 17 residues long. Trimming removed 7 bases from V and 3 bases from J; junction bases left unmatched: 17.

The count of this clone is one. The genes are TRBV7-2 and TRBJ2-5; 7 bases fit TRBD2. This CDR3 is built from 16 residues. V was clipped by 4 bases and J by 2 bases; unmatched bases: 10. Germline values: CDR1 SGHTA, CDR2 FQGNSA. The CDR3 spells CASSSRLGGGQETQYF. CDR3 DNA: TGTGCCAGCAGCTCGAGGCTGGGCGGGGGTCAAGAGACCCAGTACTTC.

The chain carries TRBV5-6 and TRBJ1-2; D perhaps matches TRBD1 (5 bases). The germline V and J ends were trimmed by 0 bases and 4 bases, with 13 bases remaining between them. This CDR3 contains 15 residues. The germline CDR1 and CDR2 sequences are SGHDT and YYEEEE. Written as DNA, the CDR3 is TGTGCCAGCAGCTTGGCGACGGGGGGAGGCTATGGCTACACCTTC. Protein product: CASSLATGGGYGYTF. Together with reference TRBV5-6 and TRBJ1-2, the CDR3 gives the full variable domain: DAGVTQSPTHLIKTRGQQVTLRCSPKSGHDTVSWYQQALGQGPQFIFQYYEEEERQRGNFPDRFSGHQFPNYSSELNVNALLLGDSALYLCASSLATGGGYGYTFGSGTRLTVV.

This clone was seen more than once but under ten times. The rearrangement joins TRBV2 to TRBJ1-2, with TRBD1 as a possible D gene (5 bases). This CDR3 is built from 15 residues. Deletions cut 6 bases from V and 6 bases from J, with 20 bases between. Looked up from germline, CDR1 is SNHLY and CDR2 is FYNNEI. CDR3 loop: CASSGLADRGDGYTF. CDR3 in DNA: TGTGCCAGCAGCGGTTTGGCTGATAGGGGCGATGGCTACACCTTC.

The chain recombines TRBV5-5 with TRBJ1-2; a possible D gene is TRBD1 (6 bases). The CDR3 spans 13 residues. V lost 4 bases, J lost 4 bases, and 11 bases lay in between. Germline V gene sequence: CDR1 SGHKS, CDR2 YYEKEE (reference sequence). CDR3 loop: CASSRDTSYGYTF. CDR3 DNA: TGTGCCAGCAGCAGGGACACTAGCTATGGCTACACCTTC.

The gene calls are TRBV5-6 and TRBJ2-3, with a weak D call TRBD1 (5 bases). The germline V gene encodes CDR1 SGHDT and CDR2 YYEEEE. V was clipped by 3 bases and J by 5 bases, with 13 bases between them. The CDR3 extends over 14 amino acids. CDR3 loop: CASSSGYYVDTQYF. The CDR3 nucleotides are TGTGCCAGCAGCTCAGGGTACTATGTAGATACGCAGTATTTT.

The J gene is TRBJ2-1, the V gene TRBV6-4; 8 bases fit TRBD1. Germline loops: CDR1 MRHNA, CDR2 SNTAGT. V dropped 3 bases and J dropped 1; count of bases not matched to a gene: 17. The CDR3 contains 20 residues. CDR3 in DNA: TGTGCCAGCAGTGAGGAGTCTGTCGGGTGGGGACAGGCTTCCTACAATGAGCAGTTCTTC. Translation: CASSEESVGWGQASYNEQFF.

The chain carries TRBV28 and TRBJ1-5, with TRBD1 matching over 8 bases. Germline V lookup: CDR1 MDHEN, CDR2 SYDVKM. This CDR3 spans 18 amino acids. With V trimmed by 7 bases and J by 7 bases, 21 bases remained unmatched. The CDR3 coding sequence is TGTGCCAGCATTCCTCCGCTGGGGACAGGTGTAAAGATACAGCCCCAGCATTTT. It specifies CASIPPLGTGVKIQPQHF.

This rearrangement joins TRBV19 to TRBJ2-1; D is undetermined. Trimming took off 6 bases at V and 0 bases at J, with 9 bases between the two ends. The CDR3 consists of 14 residues. CDR1 and CDR2 from the germline V gene are LNHDA and SQIVND (reference sequence). CDR3 residues: CASSSFSSYNEQFF. DNA of the CDR3: TGTGCCAGTAGCTCTTTTAGCTCCTACAATGAGCAGTTCTTC.

The V and J genes are TRBV27 and TRBJ2-7; D gene uncertain. Trimming left V 6 bases short and J 4 bases short, with 13 bases between. Per the germline V gene, CDR1 is MNHEY and CDR2 is SMNVEV (reference sequence). The CDR3 is made up of 13 amino acids. The CDR3, as DNA: TGTGCCAGCAGCTGGTCGACTGATTACGAGCAGTACTTC. Translating gives CASSWSTDYEQYF.

This rearrangement joins TRBV30 to TRBJ2-7; maybe TRBD2 (6 bases). Trimming shortened V by 2 bases and J by 1 base, and 12 bases separated the two germline ends. Looked up from germline, CDR1 is GTSNPN and CDR2 is SVGIG (reference sequence). The CDR3 loop spans 14 amino acids. The chain's CDR3 is CAWSSSGVSYEQYF. The DNA of the CDR3 is TGTGCCTGGAGTTCCTCGGGGGTGTCCTACGAGCAGTACTTC.